This TCR beta chain was profiled in a study of T cells in localized non-small cell lung cancer. Study-level points and caveats: Median detection of top 100 tumor clones in adjacent lung was around 57 clones. Higher blood T cell density went with longer overall survival. Because researchers sequenced only one region of the tumor, heterogeneity is still possible. Compared with tumor, uninvolved adjacent lung displayed greater T cell clonality, ranking highest overall.

Using immunoSEQ multiplex PCR, the repertoire was profiled, and TCRdb retains in-frame clones only, with some absent. This table has around 25,000 clones, 80% to 95% appearing once. Concerning this clone: No antigen is known for it.

CDR1 and CDR2 from the germline V gene are LNHDA and SQIVND (reference sequence). V lost 5 bases and J lost 6; bases outside the gene matches: 2. The CDR3 loop spans 12 amino acids. The rearrangement joins TRBV19 to TRBJ2-3; 7 bases are a match to TRBD2. Sequencing used peripheral blood, obtained before any cancer treatment. The clonotype comes from a woman aged 35 to 75 with stage I lung adenocarcinoma. The CDR3 protein is CASSPGGDTQYF. The CDR3 DNA is TGTGCCAGTAGTCCGGGAGGTGATACGCAGTATTTT.